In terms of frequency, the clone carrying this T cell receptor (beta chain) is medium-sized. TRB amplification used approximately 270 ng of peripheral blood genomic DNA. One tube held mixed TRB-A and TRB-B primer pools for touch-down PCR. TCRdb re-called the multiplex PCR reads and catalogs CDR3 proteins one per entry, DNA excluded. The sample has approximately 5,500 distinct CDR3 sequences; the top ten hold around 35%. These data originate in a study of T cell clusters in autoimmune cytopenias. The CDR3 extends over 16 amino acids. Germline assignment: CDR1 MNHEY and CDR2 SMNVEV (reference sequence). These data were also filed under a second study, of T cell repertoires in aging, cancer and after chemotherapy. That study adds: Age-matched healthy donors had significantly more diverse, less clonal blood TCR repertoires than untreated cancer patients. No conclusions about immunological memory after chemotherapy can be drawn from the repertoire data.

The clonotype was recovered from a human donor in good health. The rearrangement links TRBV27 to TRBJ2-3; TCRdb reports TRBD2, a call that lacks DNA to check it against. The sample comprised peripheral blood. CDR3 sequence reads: CASSLILAGGPDTQYF.